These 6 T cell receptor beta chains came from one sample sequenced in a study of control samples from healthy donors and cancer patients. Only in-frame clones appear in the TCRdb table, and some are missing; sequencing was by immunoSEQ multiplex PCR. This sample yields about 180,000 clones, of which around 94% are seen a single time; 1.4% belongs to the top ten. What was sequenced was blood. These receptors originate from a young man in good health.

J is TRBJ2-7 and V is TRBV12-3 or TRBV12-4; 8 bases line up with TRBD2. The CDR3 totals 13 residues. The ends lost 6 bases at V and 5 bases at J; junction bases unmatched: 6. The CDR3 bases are TGTGCCAGCAGAGCGGGACTAGGGAACGAGCAGTACTTC. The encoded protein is CASRAGLGNEQYF.

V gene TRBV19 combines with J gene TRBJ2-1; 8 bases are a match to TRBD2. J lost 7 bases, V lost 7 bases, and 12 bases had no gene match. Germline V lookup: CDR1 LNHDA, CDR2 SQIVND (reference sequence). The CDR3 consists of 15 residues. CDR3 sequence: CASTIGLSGENEQFF. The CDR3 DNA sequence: TGTGCCAGTACCATCGGTCTTAGCGGGGAAAATGAGCAGTTCTTC. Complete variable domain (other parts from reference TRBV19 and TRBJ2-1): DGGITQSPKYLFRKEGQNVTLSCEQNLNHDAMYWYRQDPGQGLRLIYYSQIVNDFQKGDIAEGYSVSREKKESFPLTVTSAQKNPTAFYLCASTIGLSGENEQFFGPGTRLTVL.

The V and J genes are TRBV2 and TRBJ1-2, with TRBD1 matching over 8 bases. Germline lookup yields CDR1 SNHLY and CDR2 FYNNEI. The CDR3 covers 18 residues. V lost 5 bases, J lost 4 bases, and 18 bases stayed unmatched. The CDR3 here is CASSPQDRDFVRGYGYTF. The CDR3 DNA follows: TGTGCCAGCAGTCCCCAGGACAGGGATTTCGTTCGTGGCTATGGCTACACCTTC. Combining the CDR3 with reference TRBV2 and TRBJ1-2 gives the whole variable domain EPEVTQTPSHQVTQMGQEVILRCVPISNHLYFYWYRQILGQKVEFLVSFYNNEISEKSEIFDDQFSVERPDGSNFTLKIRSTKLEDSAMYFCASSPQDRDFVRGYGYTFGSGTRLTVV.

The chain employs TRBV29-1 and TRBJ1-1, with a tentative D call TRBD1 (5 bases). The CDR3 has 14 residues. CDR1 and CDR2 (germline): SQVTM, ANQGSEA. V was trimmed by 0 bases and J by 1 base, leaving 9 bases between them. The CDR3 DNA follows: TGCAGCGTTGAAGATGGGGGACGGAACACTGAAGCTTTCTTT. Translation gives CSVEDGGRNTEAFF.

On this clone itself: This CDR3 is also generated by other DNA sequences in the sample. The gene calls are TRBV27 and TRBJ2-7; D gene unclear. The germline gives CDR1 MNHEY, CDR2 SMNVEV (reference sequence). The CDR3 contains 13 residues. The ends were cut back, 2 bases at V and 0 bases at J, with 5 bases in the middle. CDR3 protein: CASSLKASYEQYF. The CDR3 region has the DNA TGTGCCAGCAGTTTAAAGGCCTCCTACGAGCAGTACTTC.

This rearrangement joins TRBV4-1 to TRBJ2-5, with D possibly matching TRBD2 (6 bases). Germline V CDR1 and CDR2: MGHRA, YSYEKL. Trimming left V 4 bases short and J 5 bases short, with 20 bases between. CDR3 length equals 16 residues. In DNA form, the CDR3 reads TGCGCCAGCAGCCCTCTTCTTAGCGGTGGCCAGGAGACCCAGTACTTC. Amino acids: CASSPLLSGGQETQYF.